Reported below is one TCR beta chain. These data belong to a study of blood T cell repertoires in COVID-19. Study details: COVID-19 samples collected from the United States, Italy and Spain covered acute and convalescent phases. PBMCs, B-cell-depleted T cells, or T cells were the source of the cDNA or gDNA that made up the material.

Germline V gives CDR1 LNHDA, CDR2 SQIVND (reference sequence). V shed 5 bases and J shed 0 bases, with 17 bases lying between them. There are 17 residues in the CDR3. Authors' data handling: Scientists estimated how many nucleated cells there were by amplifying reference gene primers. TCRdb's copy holds only in-frame clones and misses some; the assay was immunoSEQ multiplex PCR. V and J calls and clone size are those listed in that table; D and trimming were worked out from the DNA. This sample yields over 100,000 clones, of which around four fifths are seen a single time; about 20% belongs to the top ten.

This sequence was found in a woman in her sixties with acute or convalescent COVID-19. The V and J genes are TRBV19 and TRBJ1-5; TRBD1 is a possible D gene (6 bases). What was sequenced was peripheral blood. CDR3 bases: TGTGCCAGTAGTCCCCAGGACAGAATCTATAGCAATCAGCCCCAGCATTTT. It is translated as CASSPQDRIYSNQPQHF.